The clone carrying this T cell receptor (beta chain) was detected a few times. The data stem from a study of CD8 T cells in ankylosing spondylitis. This CDR3 comprises 16 residues. CDR1 and CDR2 (germline): MNHNY, SVGAGI (reference sequence). V was pared by 0 bases and J by 1 base, with 9 bases between. TCRdb re-derived calls from the 5' RACE reads in MiXCR, one entry per CDR3 protein. The table records some 30,000 distinct CDR3 sequences, approximately 14% of them present only once. The sample consisted of blood. The chain couples TRBV6-6 to TRBJ2-2; D is ambiguous. The receptor was isolated from a male donor with ankylosing spondylitis or in good health (not recorded which). The CDR3 DNA reads TGTGCCAGCAGTTACTCCCCCCCAGAGAACACCGGGGAGCTGTTTTTT. Translated, it gives CASSYSPPENTGELFF.